This paragraph reports one T cell receptor (beta chain). Its antigen is not identified. The sample belongs to a study of T-cell memory formation after mild COVID-19. Study as a whole: Across donors, TCR clusters were largely donor specific.

The CDR3 loop spans 11 amino acids. The germline CDR1 and CDR2 sequences are MGHDK and SYGVNS. Deletions cut 7 bases from V and 1 base from J, with 2 bases between. Whole-study findings and limits: Clones that contracted from day 15 to 85 were balanced CD4/CD8, while later expanders leaned CD4+. Mainly CM and EM harbored the contracting CD4+ clones; mainly EMRA harbored the CD8+ ones. Some SARS-CoV-2-responding clones were already detected in memory before infection.

MiXCR, run by TCRdb on the 5' RACE reads, gives a single entry per CDR3 protein. The data show hundreds of thousands of distinct CDR3 sequences, roughly 14% seen once. The V gene is TRBV25-1, the J gene TRBJ2-4, with D unclear. Source material: PBMCs or a T cell subset sorted from them (not recorded which). The TCR was taken from an adult woman who had mild COVID-19 (a few samples of this study predate the infection). Cell type and time point are not known. This chain's CDR3 is CASTAKNIQYF. The CDR3 region has the DNA TGTGCCAGCACCGCCAAAAACATTCAGTACTTC.